The rows below give T cell receptor beta chains drawn from one sample of a study of response to subunit inactivated influenza vaccine. TCRdb reanalysed the RT-PCR reads using MiXCR and keeps one entry per CDR3 protein. The sample includes 710,000 or so distinct CDR3 sequences, 15% to 19% of them seen just once. Sequences were derived from PBMCs from blood, sampled 12 days after vaccination. These receptors all stem from a man between 45 and 60 years old who received an inactivated influenza vaccine. CDR3s include the opening cysteine and the closing phenylalanine or tryptophan. The order of the fields is clone size, D gene, V gene, J gene, CDR3 protein, CDR3 DNA. D genes are given only for firm matches. Some rows have no size entry. The others give once, few or many, or a class for an expanded clone.

clone_size: .
d_call: .
v_call: TRBV28
j_call: TRBJ1-1
cdr3_aa: CASSTITGADTEAFF
cdr3_nt: TGTGCCAGCAGCACAATAACGGGGGCAGACACTGAAGCTTTCTTT

clone_size: .
d_call: TRBD2
v_call: TRBV20-1
j_call: TRBJ2-1
cdr3_aa: CSVRPLAGGVNEQFF
cdr3_nt: TGCAGTGTTAGACCACTAGCGGGAGGTGTGAATGAGCAGTTCTTC

clone_size: many
d_call: .
v_call: TRBV7-2
j_call: TRBJ2-7
cdr3_aa: CASSRLGTSYEQYF
cdr3_nt: TGTGCCAGCAGCCGACTGGGGACGTCCTACGAGCAGTACTTC

clone_size: few
d_call: .
v_call: TRBV4-2
j_call: TRBJ1-1
cdr3_aa: CASSQDGRGGTEAFF
cdr3_nt: TGTGCCAGCAGCCAAGATGGGCGGGGAGGGACTGAAGCTTTCTTT

clone_size: once
d_call: TRBD1
v_call: TRBV20-1
j_call: TRBJ1-1
cdr3_aa: CSAKGTVLEAFF
cdr3_nt: TGCAGTGCTAAAGGGACAGTGCTTGAAGCTTTCTTT

clone_size: few
d_call: .
v_call: TRBV7-9
j_call: TRBJ2-2
cdr3_aa: CASSLTPATGELFF
cdr3_nt: TGTGCCAGCAGCTTAACCCCCGCTACCGGGGAGCTGTTTTTT

clone_size: .
d_call: .
v_call: TRBV20-1
j_call: TRBJ2-1
cdr3_aa: CSARSGQSLRGQFF
cdr3_nt: TGCAGTGCTAGGTCGGGACAATCCCTACGGGGGCAGTTCTTC

clone_size: many
d_call: TRBD1
v_call: TRBV28
j_call: TRBJ2-7
cdr3_aa: CASSLGTGGEQYF
cdr3_nt: TGTGCCAGCAGTCTAGGGACAGGGGGCGAGCAGTACTTC

clone_size: many
d_call: TRBD1
v_call: TRBV18
j_call: TRBJ1-2
cdr3_aa: CASSLDRGNGYTF
cdr3_nt: TGTGCCAGCTCACTCGACAGGGGGAATGGCTACACCTTC

clone_size: few
d_call: TRBD1
v_call: TRBV9
j_call: TRBJ2-7
cdr3_aa: CASSVSGTEDYEQYF
cdr3_nt: TGTGCCAGCAGCGTATCTGGGACAGAAGACTACGAGCAGTACTTC

clone_size: many
d_call: .
v_call: TRBV6-5
j_call: TRBJ2-1
cdr3_aa: CASSRQDAGQFF
cdr3_nt: TGTGCCAGCAGTCGGCAGGATGCCGGGCAGTTCTTC

clone_size: .
d_call: TRBD2
v_call: TRBV12-3/TRBV12-4
j_call: TRBJ2-3
cdr3_aa: CASSLGLYTDTQYF
cdr3_nt: TGTGCCAGCAGTTTGGGACTATACACAGATACGCAGTATTTT

clone_size: .
d_call: .
v_call: TRBV4-1
j_call: TRBJ1-4
cdr3_aa: CASSQVFATNEKLFF
cdr3_nt: TGCGCCAGCAGCCAGGTCTTTGCAACTAATGAAAAACTGTTTTTT

clone_size: few
d_call: TRBD2
v_call: TRBV7-9
j_call: TRBJ2-5
cdr3_aa: CASALRAGVETQYF
cdr3_nt: TGTGCCAGCGCCCTACGAGCGGGGGTGGAGACCCAGTACTTC

clone_size: .
d_call: .
v_call: TRBV10-3
j_call: TRBJ2-2
cdr3_aa: CAISDSPGWGDTGELFF
cdr3_nt: TGTGCCATCAGTGATTCACCGGGGTGGGGTGACACCGGGGAGCTGTTTTTT

clone_size: few
d_call: TRBD1
v_call: TRBV20-1
j_call: TRBJ2-7
cdr3_aa: CSARDRDPYEQYF
cdr3_nt: TGCAGTGCTAGGGACAGGGATCCCTACGAGCAGTACTTC

clone_size: .
d_call: .
v_call: TRBV7-2
j_call: TRBJ2-3
cdr3_aa: CASSFQSTGTDTQYF
cdr3_nt: TGTGCCAGCAGCTTTCAGAGTACTGGTACAGATACGCAGTATTTT

clone_size: many
d_call: TRBD1
v_call: TRBV24-1
j_call: TRBJ2-5
cdr3_aa: CATSETGTANQETQYF
cdr3_nt: TGTGCCACCAGTGAAACCGGGACAGCGAATCAAGAGACCCAGTACTTC

clone_size: .
d_call: .
v_call: TRBV11-2
j_call: TRBJ2-7
cdr3_aa: CASSLGRGDYEQYF
cdr3_nt: TGTGCCAGCAGCTTAGGCAGGGGGGACTACGAGCAGTACTTC

clone_size: .
d_call: .
v_call: TRBV11-2
j_call: TRBJ1-2
cdr3_aa: CASSFRPSGGYTF
cdr3_nt: TGTGCCAGCAGCTTCCGGCCATCGGGTGGCTACACCTTC

clone_size: .
d_call: .
v_call: TRBV28
j_call: TRBJ2-1
cdr3_aa: CASSKSTGTASSYNEQFF
cdr3_nt: TGTGCCAGCAGCAAATCAACCGGGACCGCGAGCTCCTACAATGAGCAGTTCTTC

clone_size: .
d_call: TRBD2
v_call: TRBV6-5
j_call: TRBJ2-1
cdr3_aa: CASSYSGGGAYNEQFF
cdr3_nt: TGTGCCAGCAGTTACTCAGGCGGGGGGGCCTACAATGAGCAGTTCTTC

clone_size: few
d_call: .
v_call: TRBV6-5
j_call: TRBJ2-3
cdr3_aa: CASSYSWADTQYF
cdr3_nt: TGTGCCAGCAGTTACTCGTGGGCAGATACGCAGTATTTT

clone_size: many
d_call: .
v_call: TRBV5-1
j_call: TRBJ2-3
cdr3_aa: CASSADTSTDTQYF
cdr3_nt: TGCGCCAGCAGCGCTGATACTAGCACAGATACGCAGTATTTT

clone_size: .
d_call: TRBD1
v_call: TRBV7-2
j_call: TRBJ1-6
cdr3_aa: CASSPGTGAGPLHF
cdr3_nt: TGTGCCAGCAGCCCAGGGACAGGGGCAGGACCCCTCCACTTT

clone_size: many
d_call: .
v_call: TRBV5-6
j_call: TRBJ2-2
cdr3_aa: CASSYPGRMNTGELFF
cdr3_nt: TGTGCCAGCAGCTATCCGGGACGGATGAACACCGGGGAGCTGTTTTTT

clone_size: few
d_call: TRBD1
v_call: TRBV5-1
j_call: TRBJ1-4
cdr3_aa: CASSLGTGASREKLFF
cdr3_nt: TGCGCCAGCAGCTTAGGGACAGGGGCTTCGAGGGAAAAACTGTTTTTT

clone_size: .
d_call: TRBD2
v_call: TRBV28
j_call: TRBJ2-4
cdr3_aa: CASSLPRGRVQNIQYF
cdr3_nt: TGTGCCAGCAGTTTACCCCGCGGGAGGGTCCAAAACATTCAGTACTTC

clone_size: .
d_call: TRBD2
v_call: TRBV20-1
j_call: TRBJ2-1
cdr3_aa: CSGQGEVAGGKAYYNEQFF
cdr3_nt: TGCAGTGGCCAGGGGGAAGTAGCGGGAGGGAAGGCGTACTACAATGAGCAGTTCTTC

clone_size: few
d_call: .
v_call: TRBV15
j_call: TRBJ1-6
cdr3_aa: CATSRGTDNSPLHF
cdr3_nt: TGTGCCACCAGCAGAGGGACAGATAATTCACCCCTCCACTTT

clone_size: .
d_call: .
v_call: TRBV6-2/TRBV6-3
j_call: TRBJ2-7
cdr3_aa: CASKDGGSSYEQYF
cdr3_nt: TGTGCCAGTAAAGACGGAGGTTCGTCCTACGAGCAGTACTTC

clone_size: many
d_call: TRBD2
v_call: TRBV20-1
j_call: TRBJ2-7
cdr3_aa: CSATGLAGVEQYF
cdr3_nt: TGCAGTGCGACTGGACTAGCGGGAGTCGAGCAGTACTTC

clone_size: few
d_call: .
v_call: TRBV28
j_call: TRBJ1-1
cdr3_aa: CASTEMNTEAFF
cdr3_nt: TGTGCCAGCACAGAGATGAACACTGAAGCTTTCTTT

clone_size: few
d_call: .
v_call: TRBV4-3
j_call: TRBJ2-2
cdr3_aa: CASRRELNTGELFF
cdr3_nt: TGCGCCAGCAGGAGAGAACTGAACACCGGGGAGCTGTTTTTT

clone_size: few
d_call: TRBD1
v_call: TRBV2
j_call: TRBJ1-6
cdr3_aa: CASSEGQFYSPLHF
cdr3_nt: TGTGCCAGCAGTGAGGGACAGTTTTATTCACCCCTCCACTTT

clone_size: .
d_call: TRBD2
v_call: TRBV11-2
j_call: TRBJ2-7
cdr3_aa: CASSATSGGLLLQTYEQYF
cdr3_nt: TGTGCCAGCAGCGCAACTAGCGGGGGCCTACTCCTACAGACCTACGAGCAGTACTTC

clone_size: .
d_call: .
v_call: TRBV29-1
j_call: TRBJ2-1
cdr3_aa: CSTRPDIFGEQFF
cdr3_nt: TGCAGCACTCGTCCGGACATCTTCGGCGAGCAGTTCTTC

clone_size: .
d_call: .
v_call: TRBV29-1
j_call: TRBJ2-2
cdr3_aa: CSAGLSRANTGELFF
cdr3_nt: TGCAGCGCGGGCTTATCGAGGGCGAACACCGGGGAGCTGTTTTTT

clone_size: .
d_call: TRBD2
v_call: TRBV11-2
j_call: TRBJ2-1
cdr3_aa: CASSLRTPLAGGLSSYNEQFF
cdr3_nt: TGTGCCAGCAGCTTACGGACCCCCCTAGCGGGAGGGCTGAGCTCCTACAATGAGCAGTTCTTC

clone_size: .
d_call: .
v_call: TRBV18
j_call: TRBJ2-3
cdr3_aa: CASSPRASSTDTQYF
cdr3_nt: TGTGCCAGCTCACCACGGGCGAGTAGCACAGATACGCAGTATTTT

clone_size: .
d_call: .
v_call: TRBV7-2
j_call: TRBJ2-1
cdr3_aa: CASSPRGAGNEQFF
cdr3_nt: TGTGCCAGCAGCCCTCGGGGGGCGGGCAATGAGCAGTTCTTC

clone_size: .
d_call: TRBD2
v_call: TRBV15
j_call: TRBJ2-3
cdr3_aa: CATSRSGLASDTQYF
cdr3_nt: TGTGCCACCAGCAGATCGGGACTAGCGTCAGATACGCAGTATTTT